A selection of T cell receptor beta chains follows, all from one sample in a study of Graves' ophthalmopathy and Graves' hyperthyroidism. TCRdb ran MiXCR on the multiplex PCR reads and lists one entry per CDR3 protein. This table has approximately 1.2 million distinct CDR3 sequences, roughly 35% appearing once. The source material was peripheral blood or thyroid tissue (not recorded which). Receptors originate from an adult man with Graves' hyperthyroidism. CDR3s include the opening cysteine and the closing phenylalanine or tryptophan. The D gene is left open where the match is weak. The size entry is marked missing in some rows and otherwise reads once, few, many or a size class.

D gene	J gene	clone size	V gene	CDR3 protein	CDR3 DNA
TRBD1	TRBJ2-7	many	TRBV10-3	CAINQGQGAYEQYF	TGTGCCATCAACCAGGGACAGGGGGCCTACGAGCAGTACTTC
TRBD1	TRBJ2-2	-	TRBV12-5	CASGLRTGSNTGELFF	TGTGCTAGTGGTTTGCGGACAGGATCGAACACCGGGGAGCTGTTTTTT
-	TRBJ2-3	few	TRBV7-9	CASSLDRGGSDTQYF	TGTGCCAGCAGCTTAGACAGGGGAGGGTCCGATACGCAGTATTTT
-	TRBJ2-5	-	TRBV6-6	CASRPLQGGTEETQYF	TGTGCCAGCAGGCCCTTACAGGGTGGCACAGAAGAGACCCAGTACTTC
TRBD1	TRBJ2-7	many	TRBV10-3	CAIRDRAYEQYF	TGTGCCATCAGGGACAGGGCCTACGAGCAGTACTTC
-	TRBJ2-5	-	TRBV20-1	CSASKRETQYF	TGCAGTGCTAGTAAGCGGGAGACCCAGTACTTC
-	TRBJ1-1	-	TRBV2	CASTWKSENTEAFF	TGTGCCAGCACTTGGAAGAGTGAAAACACTGAAGCTTTCTTT
-	TRBJ2-7	many	TRBV10-2	CASRQGRNSYEQYF	TGCGCCAGCAGGCAAGGACGGAACTCCTACGAGCAGTACTTC
-	TRBJ1-1	many	TRBV2	CASSESGWTEAFF	TGTGCCAGCAGTGAATCGGGGTGGACTGAAGCTTTCTTT
-	TRBJ2-7	few	TRBV4-1	CASSQGLASTYEQYF	TGCGCCAGCAGCCAAGGGTTAGCGTCAACCTACGAGCAGTACTTC
-	TRBJ1-2	many	TRBV19	CASSAQDLAYGYTF	TGTGCCAGTAGTGCACAGGACCTGGCCTATGGCTACACCTTC
TRBD2	TRBJ2-2	few	TRBV6-5	CASSYGLATVELFF	TGTGCCAGCAGTTATGGACTAGCCACCGTGGAGCTGTTTTTT
-	TRBJ2-2	many	TRBV7-9	CASREQGTSGELFF	TGTGCCAGCAGGGAACAGGGGACTTCCGGGGAGCTGTTTTTT
-	TRBJ2-2	few	TRBV6-2/TRBV6-3	CASSYTDGTGELFF	TGTGCCAGCAGTTATACGGACGGGACCGGGGAGCTGTTTTTT
-	TRBJ1-3	many	TRBV7-8	CASSLPLRAGNTIYF	TGTGCCAGCAGCTTACCGCTAAGGGCTGGAAACACCATATATTTT
-	TRBJ1-4	many	TRBV9	CASSVQGRDNEKLFF	TGTGCCAGCAGCGTACAGGGACGGGATAATGAAAAACTGTTTTTT
-	TRBJ2-2	few	TRBV20-1	CSARDGTTNTGELFF	TGCAGTGCTAGAGATGGGACAACTAACACCGGGGAGCTGTTTTTT
-	TRBJ1-1	few	TRBV10-3	CAISELDSGLTFF	TGTGCCATCAGTGAGTTGGACAGTGGGTTAACTTTCTTT
-	TRBJ1-2	-	TRBV12-3/TRBV12-4	CASSLRPGGPAYGYTF	TGTGCCAGCAGCCTACGTCCCGGGGGCCCAGCATATGGCTACACCTTC
TRBD1	TRBJ1-5	-	TRBV20-1	CSLDRGKNQPQHF	TGCAGTTTGGACAGGGGGAAGAATCAGCCCCAGCATTTT
TRBD2	TRBJ2-7	many	TRBV9	CASSARLAGVHEQYF	TGTGCCAGCAGCGCCCGACTAGCGGGGGTCCACGAGCAGTACTTC
TRBD1	TRBJ2-5	-	TRBV20-1	CSAKTGGETQYF	TGCAGTGCTAAGACAGGGGGCGAGACCCAGTACTTC
-	TRBJ2-7	-	TRBV7-9	CASSPEIGAWKYF	TGTGCCAGCAGCCCCGAGATTGGGGCTTGGAAGTACTTC
-	TRBJ1-1	few	TRBV14	CASSQDLGQLLNTEAFF	TGTGCCAGCAGCCAAGATCTCGGACAGCTACTGAACACTGAAGCTTTCTTT
-	TRBJ2-7	-	TRBV27	CASSDYDEQYF	TGTGCCAGCAGCGACTACGACGAGCAGTACTTC
TRBD1	TRBJ1-2	many	TRBV2	CASRSGTARNGYTF	TGTGCCAGCAGGTCAGGGACAGCAAGAAATGGCTACACCTTC
TRBD1	TRBJ1-1	many	TRBV2	CASSEAGQGNMNTEAFF	TGTGCCAGCAGTGAGGCGGGACAGGGGAACATGAACACTGAAGCTTTCTTT
-	TRBJ1-1	-	TRBV5-1	CASSRSQNTEAFF	TGCGCCAGCAGCCGTAGTCAGAACACTGAAGCTTTCTTT
-	TRBJ2-5	many	TRBV29-1	CSVEIGSRKGSPQYF	TGCAGCGTTGAGATCGGGTCTCGCAAGGGGAGTCCCCAGTACTTC
TRBD2	TRBJ2-2	-	TRBV25-1	CACSAFGTSGGVSGELFF	TGTGCCTGCAGTGCTTTCGGGACTAGCGGGGGAGTTTCAGGGGAGCTGTTTTTT
TRBD1	TRBJ2-5	many	TRBV9	CASSARQGQETQYF	TGTGCCAGCAGCGCCAGACAGGGACAAGAGACCCAGTACTTC
-	TRBJ1-4	many	TRBV7-9	CASSLGGGNEKLFF	TGTGCCAGCAGTTTGGGGGGAGGTAACGAAAAACTGTTTTTT
-	TRBJ2-5	few	TRBV10-3	CAISRTSYGETQYF	TGTGCCATCAGTCGGACATCATATGGAGAGACCCAGTACTTC
-	TRBJ1-2	few	TRBV20-1	CSAKQANYGYTF	TGCAGTGCTAAACAGGCCAACTATGGCTACACCTTC
TRBD1	TRBJ1-4	many	TRBV7-2	CASTADRGAEKLFF	TGTGCCAGCACGGCGGACAGGGGGGCGGAAAAACTGTTTTTT
TRBD1	TRBJ2-7	many	TRBV7-8	CASSSAPNRGAYEQYF	TGTGCCAGCAGCTCCGCTCCCAACAGGGGGGCCTACGAGCAGTACTTC
-	TRBJ2-5	many	TRBV9	CASSVDFQETQYF	TGTGCCAGCAGCGTAGACTTCCAAGAGACCCAGTACTTC
-	TRBJ1-1	many	TRBV19	CASSKKGIMNTEAFF	TGTGCCAGTAGCAAGAAGGGGATAATGAACACTGAAGCTTTCTTT
-	TRBJ1-1	many	TRBV7-3	CASSLGGGENTEAFF	TGTGCCAGCAGCTTAGGGGGGGGCGAGAACACTGAAGCTTTCTTT
-	TRBJ1-5	once	TRBV15	CATSTGGGTYEHF	TGTGCCACCAGCACCGGTGGAGGGACCTACGAGCATTTT
TRBD1	TRBJ1-4	-	TRBV6-7	CASSYSPSRTGRNEKLFF	TGTGCCAGCAGTTACTCACCATCCCGGACAGGGCGAAATGAAAAACTGTTTTTT
TRBD2	TRBJ2-5	-	TRBV6-6	CASSYHGRELLETQYF	TGTGCCAGCAGTTACCATGGGCGGGAGCTGCTAGAGACCCAGTACTTC
-	TRBJ1-6	-	TRBV5-4	CASSLWQIGPLHF	TGTGCCAGCAGCTTGTGGCAAATAGGACCCCTCCACTTT
-	TRBJ1-6	-	TRBV10-3	CAISRTGGDSPLHF	TGTGCCATCAGTAGGACGGGCGGGGATTCACCCCTCCACTTT
-	TRBJ2-6	many	TRBV10-2	CASNPIMGSGANVLTF	TGCGCCAGCAACCCCATAATGGGTTCTGGGGCCAACGTCCTGACTTTC
-	TRBJ2-7	once	TRBV12-3/TRBV12-4	CASRFPQGGSYEQYF	TGTGCCAGCAGATTCCCTCAAGGGGGATCTTACGAGCAGTACTTC
-	TRBJ2-7	-	TRBV29-1	CSVRTARQQYF	TGCAGCGTTCGGACCGCACGTCAGCAGTACTTC
-	TRBJ1-3	-	TRBV5-1	CASSLKGPSGNTIYF	TGCGCCAGCAGCTTGAAGGGACCGTCTGGAAACACCATATATTTT
TRBD1	TRBJ2-7	-	TRBV25-1	CASGEAETGATYEQYF	TGTGCCAGCGGAGAAGCCGAGACAGGGGCCACCTACGAGCAGTACTTC
-	TRBJ1-2	many	TRBV25-1	CASSEAGTPGVYGYTF	TGTGCCAGCAGTGAGGCCGGGACCCCGGGGGTCTATGGCTACACCTTC
-	TRBJ2-2	once	TRBV10-3	CAISDMTGELFF	TGTGCCATCAGTGACATGACAGGGGAGCTGTTTTTT
TRBD2	TRBJ2-2	-	TRBV7-2	CASSLARTSGRTGELFF	TGTGCCAGCAGCTTAGCGCGGACTAGCGGGAGGACCGGGGAGCTGTTTTTT
TRBD2	TRBJ2-7	many	TRBV10-3	CATKLAGESYEQYF	TGTGCCACGAAACTAGCGGGAGAGTCCTACGAGCAGTACTTC
TRBD2	TRBJ2-7	many	TRBV20-1	CSAPQRGNEQYF	TGCAGTGCTCCACAGCGGGGAAACGAGCAGTACTTC
-	TRBJ1-2	many	TRBV5-8	CASSYTGSYGYTF	TGTGCCAGCAGCTACACAGGGTCCTATGGCTACACCTTC
-	TRBJ2-6	-	TRBV15	CATSRDGPLVLTF	TGTGCCACCAGCAGAGACGGGCCTCTAGTCCTGACTTTC
TRBD1	TRBJ1-5	-	TRBV6-1	CASSATTGGNQPQHF	TGTGCCAGCAGCGCTACGACAGGGGGCAATCAGCCCCAGCATTTT